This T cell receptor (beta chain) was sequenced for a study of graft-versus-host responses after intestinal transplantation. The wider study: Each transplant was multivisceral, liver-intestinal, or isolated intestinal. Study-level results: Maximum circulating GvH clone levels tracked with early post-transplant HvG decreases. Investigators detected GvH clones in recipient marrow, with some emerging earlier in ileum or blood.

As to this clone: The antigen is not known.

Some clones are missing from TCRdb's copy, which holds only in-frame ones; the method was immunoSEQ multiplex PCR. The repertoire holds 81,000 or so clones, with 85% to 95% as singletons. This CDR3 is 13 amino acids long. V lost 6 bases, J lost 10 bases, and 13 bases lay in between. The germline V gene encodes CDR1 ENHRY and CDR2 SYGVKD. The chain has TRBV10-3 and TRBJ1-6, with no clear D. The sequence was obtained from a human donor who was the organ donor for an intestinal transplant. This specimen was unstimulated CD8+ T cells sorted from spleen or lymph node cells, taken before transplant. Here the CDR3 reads CAISGGSQSPLHF. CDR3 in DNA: TGTGCCATCAGCGGAGGGTCTCAATCACCCCTCCACTTT.